This T cell receptor beta chain derives from a study of vaccination effects on CD4 cells after COVID-19. Concerning this clone: The antigen remains unidentified.

Between the trimmed V and J ends, which lost 0 bases and 0 bases, there was a span of 9 bases. This CDR3 is 15 amino acids long. Germline loops: CDR1 SGHRS, CDR2 YFSETQ. Data came from immunoSEQ multiplex PCR; TCRdb stores just in-frame clones and leaves some out. The table shows 30,000 to 35,000 clones, with 73% occurring only once. Sequencing was preceded by expansion of antigen-specific CD4+ T cells with viral peptide pools in the ViraFEST assay. Subsequent to a culture period of around eleven days, CD4+ T cells were isolated. Vaccine recipients had no previous SARS-CoV-2 infection; their nucleocapsid antibodies were negative.

The genes are TRBV5-1 and TRBJ1-1, with unresolved D. The source was CD4+ T cells from PBMCs cultured with HCoV-OC43 spike peptides, collected before COVID-19 vaccination. Noted subset: HCoV-OC43 spike overlapping peptide pool stimulation. The receptor's source is a human donor who received a COVID-19 vaccine. CDR3 sequence reads: CASSLDPAMNTEAFF. DNA for the CDR3: TGCGCCAGCAGCTTGGATCCTGCCATGAACACTGAAGCTTTCTTT.